This T cell receptor (beta chain) originates from a study of blood T cell repertoires in COVID-19. Germline V gene lookup returns CDR1 LGHNA and CDR2 YSLEER. V shed 1 base and J shed 2 bases, with 6 bases lying between them. The CDR3 spans 13 residues. Clones were sequenced by immunoSEQ multiplex PCR, and TCRdb holds only the in-frame ones, with some missing. In the table there are 150,000 to 200,000 clones, about 91% of which are singletons. The TCR comes from a woman in her late teens or twenties who had recovered from COVID-19. Sequenced sample: PBMCs or T cells enriched from blood (not recorded which). The chain uses TRBV4-3 and TRBJ2-7, with unresolved D. The CDR3 spells CASSQVRTYEQYF. The CDR3 DNA follows: TGCGCCAGCAGCCAAGTCAGGACCTACGAGCAGTACTTC.